These 26 T cell receptor beta chains were sequenced from one sample in a study of shared clonotypes between healthy human individuals. Profiling relied on immunoSEQ multiplex PCR, and the TCRdb table lists in-frame clones only, not all of them. The sample holds under 550,000 clones, about 96% seen once. The material sequenced was naive CD4+ T cells sorted from blood. Regarding subset: CD45RA+ positively selected. The receptors originated from a woman aged 25 to 39 in good health.

V and J are TRBV10-1 and TRBJ1-1; D remains ambiguous. In germline, CDR1 is WNHNN, CDR2 SYGVQD (reference sequence). With 5 bases removed from V and 7 bases from J, the gap between germline ends came to 14 bases. The CDR3 runs 13 residues. In nucleotides, the CDR3 is TGCGCCAGCAGTAACGACGGCCCCAGTGAAGCTTTCTTT. It translates to CASSNDGPSEAFF.

This clone occurred once. The rearrangement links TRBV28 to TRBJ1-2; D is unclear. The germline CDR1 and CDR2 sequences are MDHEN and SYDVKM. The CDR3 totals 13 residues. Trimming pared 3 bases from V and 4 bases from J, leaving 9 bases between. DNA for the CDR3: TGTGCCAGCAGTTTTATAGGGAGCTATGGCTACACCTTC. It codes for CASSFIGSYGYTF.

V and J are TRBV18 and TRBJ2-4, with 13 nucleotides matching TRBD2. The CDR3 loop spans 20 amino acids. Germline V gene lookup returns CDR1 KGHSH and CDR2 LQKENI. Unmatched junction bases numbered 17, after V lost 0 bases and J lost 9 bases. The CDR3 DNA sequence: TGTGCCAGCTCACCACCGTTCCCTCTCAGGACTAGCGGGAGAGGGTTCATTCAGTACTTC. This gives the protein CASSPPFPLRTSGRGFIQYF. Combining the CDR3 with reference TRBV18 and TRBJ2-4 gives the whole variable domain NAGVMQNPRHLVRRRGQEARLRCSPMKGHSHVYWYRQLPEEGLKFMVYLQKENIIDESGMPKERFSAEFPKEGPSILRIQQVVRGDSAAYFCASSPPFPLRTSGRGFIQYFGAGTRLSVL.

The V call is TRBV20-1, the J call TRBJ2-5; D is unclear. V lost 3 bases and J lost 5, with 7 bases in between. Germline V gives CDR1 DFQATT, CDR2 SNEGSKA (reference sequence). CDR3 size: 11 residues. CDR3 in DNA: TGCAGTGCTAGGACTTGGGAGACCCAGTACTTC. Translating it yields CSARTWETQYF.

The rearrangement links TRBV15 to TRBJ1-1; no definite D call. The CDR3 is 13 amino acids. Germline V lookup: CDR1 LNHNV, CDR2 YYDKDF (reference sequence). Trimming removed 7 bases at V and 1 base at J, with 10 bases between. The CDR3 DNA sequence: TGTGCCACCACCACAGAGGAGAACACTGAAGCTTTCTTT. Translating it yields CATTTEENTEAFF.

The chain couples TRBV28 to TRBJ2-7; 7 positions match TRBD1. V lost 4 bases to trimming and J lost 3 bases; unmatched junction nucleotides: 6. The CDR3 sequence is 14 residues long. Germline CDR1 and CDR2: MDHEN and SYDVKM. This CDR3 is CASSSGQVIYEQYF. CDR3 nucleotide sequence: TGTGCCAGCAGTTCAGGACAGGTCATCTACGAGCAGTACTTC.

The CDR3 nucleotides read TGTGCCAGCAGCGTACCTCGAGGGGGATCTGGGGCCAACGTCCTGACTTTC. It is translated as CASSVPRGGSGANVLTF. The chain has TRBV9 and TRBJ2-6; the D gene is possibly TRBD1 (6 bases). This CDR3 region has 17 residues. Germline assignment: CDR1 SGDLS and CDR2 YYNGEE. Trimming left V 1 base short and J 1 base short, with 12 bases between.

The gene calls are TRBV6-1 and TRBJ2-7; possible D gene TRBD1, 8 bases. Germline CDR1 MNHNS, CDR2 SASEGT. The CDR3 runs to 16 residues. V lost 0 bases and J 9 bases, leaving 21 bases between the germline ends. The CDR3 bases are TGTGCCAGCAGTGAAGCCAGCGGGACAGGTTCCTCCGGGCAGTACTTC. Its translation: CASSEASGTGSSGQYF.

This clone was seen a handful of times. The V gene is TRBV27, the J gene TRBJ1-5; D is uncertain. This CDR3 has 15 amino acids. CDR1 MNHEY and CDR2 SMNVEV come from the germline V gene (reference sequence). The V gene lost 7 bases and the J gene lost 2 bases, with 15 bases spanning the gap. The CDR3 sequence is CASKKDRLGNQPQHF. In nucleotides, the CDR3 is TGTGCCAGCAAGAAGGACCGCTTGGGCAATCAGCCCCAGCATTTT.

The chain is built from TRBV7-9 and TRBJ2-7; 11 nucleotides agree with TRBD2. Germline-derived CDR1 and CDR2 are SEHNR and FQNEAQ (reference sequence). The CDR3 is made up of 15 amino acids. Trimming cost V 3 bases and J 3 bases; bases outside gene matches: 4. CDR3 residues: CASSFGTSGNYEQYF. CDR3 sequence (DNA): TGTGCCAGCAGCTTCGGGACTAGCGGAAACTACGAGCAGTACTTC.

This clone has only one observation. This chain joins TRBV4-2 and TRBJ2-7, with D perhaps being TRBD1 or TRBD2 (5 bases each). Trimming left V 1 base short and J 2 bases short, with 12 bases between. The CDR3 is 15 residues long. Germline V CDR1 and CDR2: LGHNA, YNFKEQ. The CDR3 is CASSQVGESPYEQYF. The CDR3 nucleotides are TGTGCCAGCAGCCAAGTGGGGGAATCCCCCTACGAGCAGTACTTC.

The CDR3, as DNA: TGTGCCAGTACGGGGCGGACAAGGAACACTGAAGCTTTCTTT. Translated, it gives CASTGRTRNTEAFF. The V and J genes are TRBV7-9 and TRBJ1-1; TRBD1 is a possible D gene (5 bases). The CDR3 loop spans 14 amino acids. Germline CDR1 SEHNR, CDR2 FQNEAQ (reference sequence). Trimming shortened V by 9 bases and J by 1 base, and 15 bases separated the two germline ends.

The chain uses TRBV18 and TRBJ1-5; D gene ambiguous. This CDR3 comprises 12 residues. Germline V lookup: CDR1 KGHSH, CDR2 LQKENI. V lost 2 bases and J lost 5, with 4 bases in between. The chain's CDR3 is CASSPDDQPQHF. The CDR3 DNA reads TGTGCCAGCTCACCAGACGATCAGCCCCAGCATTTT.

J is TRBJ1-4 and V is TRBV5-5; 7 positions agree with TRBD1. The CDR3 is made up of 16 amino acids. Looked up from germline, CDR1 is SGHKS and CDR2 is YYEKEE (reference sequence). Germline trimming cut 3 bases from V and 3 bases from J; bases unmatched to any gene: 8. The CDR3 region has the DNA TGTGCCAGCAGCTCGACAGGGCGGCCACCTAATGAAAAACTGTTTTTT. It specifies CASSSTGRPPNEKLFF.

The chain uses TRBV28 and TRBJ2-7, with D possibly being TRBD1 or TRBD2 (6 bases each). CDR3 length: 15 amino acids. The germline gives CDR1 MDHEN, CDR2 SYDVKM. The V end lost 5 bases, the J end lost 3 bases, and 17 bases lay between the germline ends. CDR3 bases: TGTGCCAGCAGTGGGGGCGGGGCGGCAAACTACGAGCAGTACTTC. Its translation: CASSGGGAANYEQYF.

V gene TRBV7-9 combines with J gene TRBJ1-1; D ambiguous. The CDR3 loop spans 12 amino acids. The germline CDR1 and CDR2 sequences are SEHNR and FQNEAQ (reference sequence). V dropped 5 bases and J dropped 7 bases, with 11 bases sitting between them. The CDR3 DNA follows: TGTGCCAGCAGCCCCTCCGGCCTTGAAGCTTTCTTT. It codes for CASSPSGLEAFF.

V usage is TRBV2 and J usage is TRBJ2-2; 7 nucleotides match TRBD1. The CDR3 extends over 17 amino acids. Trimming took 0 bases from V and 2 from J; bases not matched to a gene: 6. From germline, CDR1 is SNHLY and CDR2 FYNNEI. The CDR3, as DNA: TGTGCCAGCAGTGAAGCAGGGGGCAACCTAAACACCGGGGAGCTGTTTTTT. Translating gives CASSEAGGNLNTGELFF.

A remark on this clone: One end of the junction is discordant with germline, which a read error may explain. The J gene is TRBJ1-5, the V gene TRBV6-6; D not resolved. Germline CDR1 MNHNY, CDR2 SVGAGI (reference sequence). The CDR3 runs to 16 residues. CDR3 sequence (DNA): TGTGCCCGCAGTTACTTCCCCGGGAGTGGGAATCAGCCCCAGCATTTT. This sequence encodes CARSYFPGSGNQPQHF.

Remarks on this clone: Mismatch with germline at one junction end may stem from a read error. The chain couples TRBV15 to TRBJ2-7; 10 bases are a match to TRBD2. The CDR3 has 13 residues. CDR1 is LNHNV, CDR2 YYDKDF, per germline (reference sequence). DNA of the CDR3: TGTGCCACCAGCAGAGAGCCTAGCGGGAGCGAGGACTTC. Protein: CATSREPSGSEDF.

This clone showed up just once. The rearrangement joins TRBV7-8 to TRBJ2-7; the D call may be TRBD1 or TRBD2 (5 bases each). This CDR3 has 15 residues. In germline, CDR1 is SGHVS, CDR2 FQNEAQ. The V end was cut by 5 bases, the J end by 0 bases, with 14 bases between. CDR3 nucleotides: TGTGCCAGCAGCGGACCGGGACGAAACTCCTACGAGCAGTACTTC. As protein: CASSGPGRNSYEQYF.

The chain has TRBV6-1 and TRBJ2-2, with 7 positions matching TRBD2. CDR3 length: 16 amino acids. The junction had 12 bases not matched to a gene; V was cut back by 3 bases and J by 8 bases. CDR1 is MNHNS, CDR2 SASEGT, per germline. In DNA, the CDR3 is TGTGCCAGCAGTGACTTATGGGGGAGGGCTTCGGGGGAGCTGTTTTTT. Its protein is CASSDLWGRASGELFF.

This chain links TRBV6-6 with TRBJ1-1, with D maybe TRBD1 (5 bases). The CDR3 covers 14 residues. CDR1 is MNHNY, CDR2 SVGAGI, per germline (reference sequence). The V and J ends lost 2 bases and 4 bases respectively, with 11 bases between them. CDR3 in DNA: TGTGCCAGCAGTTACGGGGCAGGAGTCACTGAAGCTTTCTTT. This gives the protein CASSYGAGVTEAFF.

The V and J genes are TRBV5-1 and TRBJ2-7, with 10 bases that match TRBD2. CDR1 SGHRS and CDR2 YFSETQ come from the germline V gene. The CDR3 is 15 residues long. V lost 4 bases, J lost 4 bases, and 8 bases stayed unmatched. The CDR3 protein is CASSPTSGNVYEQYF. The DNA of the CDR3 is TGCGCCAGCAGCCCAACTAGCGGGAACGTTTACGAGCAGTACTTC.

The rearrangement joins TRBV28 to TRBJ2-7; 8 bases map to TRBD1. The CDR3 totals 14 residues. Germline assignment: CDR1 MDHEN and CDR2 SYDVKM. With 5 bases clipped from V and 3 bases from J, the junction kept 6 bases outside the gene matches. The CDR3 region has the DNA TGTGCCAGCAGTCCTCCAGGGGGCGTCTACGAGCAGTACTTC. Translated: CASSPPGGVYEQYF.

This clone has just one count. The CDR3 protein is CASSVATSGSQETQYF. The CDR3 DNA reads as TGTGCCAGCAGCGTAGCTACTAGCGGGAGCCAAGAGACCCAGTACTTC. The chain carries TRBV9 and TRBJ2-5; 11 bases fit TRBD2. CDR3 length equals 16 residues. V was clipped by 0 bases and J by 1 base; unmatched bases: 2. CDR1 SGDLS and CDR2 YYNGEE come from the germline V gene.

This clone was observed a single time. The V call is TRBV5-4, the J call TRBJ2-2; 14 bases map to TRBD2. The CDR3 runs to 16 residues. CDR1 is SGHNT, CDR2 YYREEE, per germline (reference sequence). V was pared by 4 bases and J by 5 bases, with 4 bases of the junction left unmatched. In nucleotides, the CDR3 is TGTGCCAGCAGCGGAGGGACTAGCGGGAGTACCGGGGAGCTGTTTTTT. Its protein product is CASSGGTSGSTGELFF.